Described below is a single T cell receptor (beta chain) sequence and its context. These data come from a study of blood T cell repertoires in COVID-19. For the study at large: From the United States, Italy and Spain came samples of acute and convalescent COVID-19. PBMCs, B-cell-depleted T cells, or T cells were the source of the cDNA or gDNA that made up the material.

The participants were between roughly 18 and 89 years old and came from fewer than 25 US areas. Cohorts were determined from participant-reported clinical history. V lost 5 bases and J 6 bases, leaving 5 bases between the germline ends. The CDR3 runs to 11 residues. Germline values: CDR1 LNHDA, CDR2 SQIVND (reference sequence). Produced via immunoSEQ multiplex PCR; TCRdb's table is partial and in-frame only. The table has some 150,000 clones, 83% seen once. The receptor's source is a woman aged 50 to 65 in a cohort exposed to, infected with or recovered from COVID-19 (not recorded which). This chain links TRBV19 with TRBJ1-5, with D unresolved. The specimen was PBMCs or T cells enriched from blood (not recorded which). The CDR3 nucleotides read TGTGCCAGTAGTGGAGGTCAGCCCCAGCATTTT. It encodes CASSGGQPQHF.